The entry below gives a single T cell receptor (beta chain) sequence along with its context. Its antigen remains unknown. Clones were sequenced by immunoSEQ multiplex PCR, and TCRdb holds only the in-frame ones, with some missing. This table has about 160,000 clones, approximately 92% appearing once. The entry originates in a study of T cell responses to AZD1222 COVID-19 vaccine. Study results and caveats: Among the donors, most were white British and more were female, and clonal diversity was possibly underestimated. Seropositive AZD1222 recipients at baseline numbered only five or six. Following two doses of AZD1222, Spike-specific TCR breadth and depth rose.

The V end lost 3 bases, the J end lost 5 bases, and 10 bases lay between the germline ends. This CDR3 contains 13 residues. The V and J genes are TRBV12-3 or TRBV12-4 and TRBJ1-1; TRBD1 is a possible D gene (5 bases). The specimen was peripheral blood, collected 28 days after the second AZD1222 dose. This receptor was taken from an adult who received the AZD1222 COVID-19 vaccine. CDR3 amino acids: CASSLRGGTEAFF. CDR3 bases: TGTGCCAGCAGTTTGAGGGGTGGAACTGAAGCTTTCTTT.